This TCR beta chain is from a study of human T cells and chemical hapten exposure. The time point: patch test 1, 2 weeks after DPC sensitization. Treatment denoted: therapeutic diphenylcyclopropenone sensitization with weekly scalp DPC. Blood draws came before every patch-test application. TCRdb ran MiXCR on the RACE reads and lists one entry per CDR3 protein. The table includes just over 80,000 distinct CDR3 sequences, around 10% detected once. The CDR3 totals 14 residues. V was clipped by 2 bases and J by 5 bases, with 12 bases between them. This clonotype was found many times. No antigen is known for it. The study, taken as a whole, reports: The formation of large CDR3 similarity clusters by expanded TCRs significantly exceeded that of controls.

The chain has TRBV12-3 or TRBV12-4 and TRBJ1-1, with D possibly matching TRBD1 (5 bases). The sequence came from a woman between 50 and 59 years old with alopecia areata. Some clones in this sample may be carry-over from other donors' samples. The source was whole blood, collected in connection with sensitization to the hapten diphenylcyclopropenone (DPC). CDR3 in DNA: TGTGCCAGCAGTTTAAGGGGCCTTGGGACTGAAGCTTTCTTT. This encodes CASSLRGLGTEAFF.